The 20 T cell receptor beta chains given below trace back to one sample, sequenced in a study of cytomegalovirus exposure and HLA in healthy donors. 60 Vbeta and 13 Jbeta primers were used in PCR. Method: immunoSEQ multiplex PCR; TCRdb's copy keeps in-frame clones and lacks some. The table lists more than 150,000 clones, less than 80% of them singletons, with around 1.5% in the top ten. The sample was PBMCs. All receptors derive from a man younger than 35 in good health and CMV-seronegative.

CDR3 DNA sequence: TGTGCCAGCAGTCCCCGCCCAGGGACTAAAAATGAGCAGTTCTTC. It specifies CASSPRPGTKNEQFF. The chain employs TRBV28 and TRBJ2-1; 7 bases align to TRBD2. Germline CDR1 reads MDHEN; CDR2 reads SYDVKM. V dropped 5 bases and J dropped 7; count of bases not matched to a gene: 11. This CDR3 is 15 amino acids long.

This chain connects TRBV7-6 to TRBJ2-7, with unresolved D. Germline V gives CDR1 SGHVS, CDR2 FNYEAQ. Trimming cost V 3 bases and J 3 bases, with 9 bases left between them. The CDR3 is made up of 13 amino acids. CDR3 in DNA: TGTGCCAGCAGCTTTGGCCGACTCTACGAGCAGTACTTC. Amino acids: CASSFGRLYEQYF.

The J gene is TRBJ2-5, the V gene TRBV4-2; D call uncertain. Trimming removed 0 bases at V and 5 bases at J, with 7 bases between. CDR1 LGHNA and CDR2 YNFKEQ come from the germline V gene. CDR3 length: 13 residues. The CDR3 region is CASSQDIRETQYF. The DNA for the CDR3 is TGTGCCAGCAGCCAAGATATCAGGGAGACCCAGTACTTC.

This chain connects TRBV6-6 to TRBJ2-3; D remains ambiguous. The germline V gene encodes CDR1 MNHNY and CDR2 SVGAGI (reference sequence). Deletions cut 0 bases from V and 0 bases from J, with 10 bases between. This CDR3 is 16 amino acids long. CDR3 in amino acids: CASSYSQTSSTDTQYF. The DNA for the CDR3 is TGTGCCAGCAGTTACTCACAGACCTCTAGCACAGATACGCAGTATTTT.

The chain joins TRBV7-9 to TRBJ1-5, with D tentatively TRBD1 (6 bases). Germline CDR1 is SEHNR and CDR2 is FQNEAQ (reference sequence). Trimming removed 4 bases from V and 4 bases from J, with 20 bases in between. There are 17 residues in the CDR3. Here the CDR3 DNA reads TGTGCCAGCAGCTCCGGCCCTGGGGGCCCCGGGAATCAGCCCCAGCATTTT. It is translated as CASSSGPGGPGNQPQHF.

This chain uses TRBV29-1 with TRBJ1-2; 7 bases match TRBD1. The CDR3 is 19 residues long. The V gene's germline CDR1 is SQVTM and CDR2 ANQGSEA. V lost 0 bases and J lost 4; bases outside the gene matches: 20. The CDR3 nucleotides read TGCAGCGTTGAAGATGGAGGAGGGGGCGTATTGGGGGAGACCTATGGCTACACCTTC. Its protein is CSVEDGGGGVLGETYGYTF.

This clone has a handful of counts. V gene TRBV27 combines with J gene TRBJ2-3; 8 bases are shared with TRBD1. Per germline, CDR1 MNHEY and CDR2 SMNVEV (reference sequence). The CDR3 spans 16 residues. Trimming removed 5 bases from V and 4 bases from J; junction bases left unmatched: 11. In DNA, the CDR3 is TGTGCCAGCAGTCAGGGACAGGTCCTATTTGCAGATACGCAGTATTTT. This translates into CASSQGQVLFADTQYF.

The CDR3 DNA follows: TGCAGCGGAAGCTACACAGATACGCAGTATTTT. Encoded protein: CSGSYTDTQYF. V is TRBV29-1 and J is TRBJ2-3; no clear D gene. There are 11 residues in the CDR3. CDR1 is SQVTM and CDR2 is ANQGSEA in the germline V gene. Between the trimmed V and J ends, which lost 7 bases and 2 bases, there was a span of 7 bases.

Comments on this clone: An end of the junction differs from the germline gene, which may be a read error. The chain's CDR3 is CVSRPFSATGTYEQYF. The DNA for the CDR3 is TGTGTCAGCAGACCATTCAGCGCTACGGGAACCTACGAGCAGTACTTC. This chain links TRBV28 with TRBJ2-7; tentatively, D is TRBD2 (5 bases). This CDR3 has 16 amino acids. Germline V lookup: CDR1 MDHEN, CDR2 SYDVKM. Full variable domain (missing parts from reference TRBV28 and TRBJ2-7): DVKVTQSSRYLVKRTGEKVFLECVQDMDHENMFWYRQDPGLGLRLIYFSYDVKMKEKGDIPEGYSVSREKKERFSLILESASTNQTSMYLCVSRPFSATGTYEQYFGPGTRLTVT.

This chain joins TRBV6-5 and TRBJ1-1, with 9 bases aligning to TRBD1. Germline CDR1 MNHEY, CDR2 SVGAGI. The CDR3 is 14 amino acids. The J segment lost 4 bases and the V segment lost 2 bases, leaving 2 bases of the junction unmatched. The CDR3 protein is CASSYEGQGTEAFF. Here the CDR3 DNA reads TGTGCCAGCAGTTACGAGGGACAGGGCACTGAAGCTTTCTTT.

This sequence joins TRBV9 and TRBJ1-5, with TRBD1 matching 8 bases. This CDR3 has 17 amino acids. Trimming took 2 bases from V and 6 from J; bases not matched to a gene: 13. Per germline, CDR1 SGDLS and CDR2 YYNGEE. The CDR3 spells CASSVDVQGVYCQPQHF. The DNA of the CDR3 is TGTGCCAGCAGCGTCGACGTACAGGGGGTATACTGTCAGCCCCAGCATTTT. The full variable domain, its missing parts supplied by reference TRBV9 and TRBJ1-5, is DSGVTQTPKHLITATGQRVTLRCSPRSGDLSVYWYQQSLDQGLQFLIQYYNGEERAKGNILERFSAQQFPDLHSELNLSSLELGDSALYFCASSVDVQGVYCQPQHFGDGTRLSIL.

J is TRBJ2-7 and V is TRBV6-5; 8 nucleotides align to TRBD1. J gave up 8 bases and V 4 bases, and 10 bases lay outside the gene matches. Germline V gives CDR1 MNHEY, CDR2 SVGAGI. CDR3 length: 14 amino acids. The CDR3 nucleotides read TGTGCCAGCAGTTTAAACAGGGGGGAATCGCAGCAGTACTTC. Translating gives CASSLNRGESQQYF.

This clone turned up a few times. V is TRBV7-3 and J is TRBJ2-1, with D tentatively TRBD2 (5 bases). Germline V lookup: CDR1 SGHTA, CDR2 FQGTGA. This CDR3 spans 12 amino acids. Trimming removed 4 bases at V and 7 bases at J, with 8 bases between. The CDR3 here is CASSSRLNEQFF. In DNA form, the CDR3 reads TGTGCCAGCAGCTCCCGACTAAATGAGCAGTTCTTC.

The chain uses TRBV6-5 and TRBJ2-2, with D possibly TRBD1 on 6 matching bases. Between the trimmed V and J ends, which lost 6 bases and 7 bases, there was a span of 6 bases. The CDR3 is made up of 11 amino acids. Per the germline V gene, CDR1 is MNHEY and CDR2 is SVGAGI. The DNA of the CDR3 is TGTGCCAGCAGCAGGGGCGGGGAGCTGTTTTTT. As protein: CASSRGGELFF.

This sequence joins TRBV10-1 and TRBJ2-3; D may be TRBD2 (5 bases). The V end was cut by 2 bases, the J end by 2 bases, with 11 bases between. Per the germline V gene, CDR1 is WNHNN and CDR2 is SYGVQD (reference sequence). There are 15 residues in the CDR3. This chain's CDR3 is CASSEGEPYTDTQYF. The CDR3, as DNA: TGCGCCAGCAGTGAGGGGGAGCCCTACACAGATACGCAGTATTTT.

The rearrangement uses TRBV27 and TRBJ2-5; D is undetermined. Germline CDR1 is MNHEY and CDR2 is SMNVEV (reference sequence). The CDR3 has 14 residues. With 1 base removed from V and 5 bases from J, the gap between germline ends came to 11 bases. The CDR3 here is CASSLWAGAETQYF. CDR3 in DNA: TGTGCCAGCAGTTTATGGGCAGGCGCCGAGACCCAGTACTTC.

The rearrangement links TRBV14 to TRBJ1-6; TRBD1 matches 8 bases. Per the germline V gene, CDR1 is SGHDN and CDR2 is FVKESK. The V segment lost 3 bases and the J segment 10 bases; nucleotides outside the gene matches: 8. The CDR3 loop spans 15 amino acids. CDR3 amino acids: CASSQGDRSQSPLHF. The CDR3 nucleotides are TGTGCCAGCAGCCAGGGGGACAGGTCTCAATCACCCCTCCACTTT.

The V gene is TRBV19, the J gene TRBJ2-7; D perhaps matches TRBD1 (6 bases). The V end was cut by 10 bases, the J end by 0 bases, with 13 bases between. The CDR3 consists of 13 residues. CDR1 and CDR2 (germline): LNHDA, SQIVND (reference sequence). The DNA for the CDR3 is TGTGCCACCTCAGGGGTTCCCTCCTACGAGCAGTACTTC. Its protein is CATSGVPSYEQYF.

The V and J genes are TRBV4-1 and TRBJ1-2, with 8 positions matching TRBD1. The V segment lost 6 bases and the J segment 7 bases; nucleotides outside the gene matches: 13. CDR3 length equals 15 residues. Per the germline V gene, CDR1 is MGHRA and CDR2 is YSYEKL. The CDR3: CASRGTFQGAVGYTF. The CDR3 region has the DNA TGCGCCAGCAGGGGGACTTTTCAGGGGGCAGTTGGCTACACCTTC.

This clone was detected once. The genes are TRBV6-5 and TRBJ1-2, with 7 nucleotides matching TRBD1. The CDR3 sequence is 13 residues long. CDR1 is MNHEY and CDR2 is SVGAGI in the germline V gene. Trimming removed 2 bases from V and 5 bases from J; junction bases left unmatched: 2. CDR3 coding DNA: TGTGCCAGCAGTTACCCGGGACAGTATGGCTACACCTTC. It specifies CASSYPGQYGYTF.